These 3 T cell receptor beta chains originate from one sample sequenced in a study of T-cell reconstitution after alpha-beta-depleted transplantation in children. Unique molecular identifiers tagged the TCRbeta library. MiXCR was run by TCRdb on the PCR reads, yielding one entry per CDR3 protein. The table lists 75,000 to 80,000 distinct CDR3 sequences, 15% to 20% of them singletons. The sequences come from PBMCs, mostly from graft donor cells, collected 360 days after TCRalphabeta/CD19-depleted stem cell transplant. Receptors were obtained from a male patient aged 2-15 years who had a stem cell transplant for acute lymphoblastic leukemia, so the T cells may come from the graft donor.

The sample holds a few counts of this clonotype. V usage is TRBV20-1 and J usage is TRBJ2-6; D unresolved. CDR1 is DFQATT and CDR2 is SNEGSKA in the germline V gene (reference sequence). Trimming shortened V by 6 bases and J by 2 bases, and 14 bases separated the two germline ends. This CDR3 region has 15 residues. The DNA for the CDR3 is TGCAGTGCCCTCAGGCGCACCCCTGGGGCCAACGTCCTGACTTTC. It translates to CSALRRTPGANVLTF.

In this sample, this clonotype turned up a few times. The rearrangement uses TRBV24-1 and TRBJ2-1; 9 nucleotides align to TRBD2. The CDR3 contains 15 residues. Germline V gives CDR1 KGHDR, CDR2 SFDVKD. The V gene end was trimmed by 2 bases and the J gene end by 5 bases; junction bases not matched to a gene: 3. CDR3 region: CATSDSWTSDNEQFF. CDR3 sequence (DNA): TGTGCCACCAGTGATTCGTGGACTAGCGACAATGAGCAGTTCTTC.

The V gene is TRBV5-1, the J gene TRBJ1-1; possible D gene TRBD1, 6 bases. The germline V gene has CDR1 SGHRS and CDR2 YFSETQ. V lost 4 bases and J 4 bases, leaving 14 bases between the germline ends. This CDR3 has 14 amino acids. The CDR3 spells CASSGQQGGTEAFF. The CDR3 DNA sequence: TGCGCCAGCAGCGGACAACAGGGCGGCACTGAAGCTTTCTTT.